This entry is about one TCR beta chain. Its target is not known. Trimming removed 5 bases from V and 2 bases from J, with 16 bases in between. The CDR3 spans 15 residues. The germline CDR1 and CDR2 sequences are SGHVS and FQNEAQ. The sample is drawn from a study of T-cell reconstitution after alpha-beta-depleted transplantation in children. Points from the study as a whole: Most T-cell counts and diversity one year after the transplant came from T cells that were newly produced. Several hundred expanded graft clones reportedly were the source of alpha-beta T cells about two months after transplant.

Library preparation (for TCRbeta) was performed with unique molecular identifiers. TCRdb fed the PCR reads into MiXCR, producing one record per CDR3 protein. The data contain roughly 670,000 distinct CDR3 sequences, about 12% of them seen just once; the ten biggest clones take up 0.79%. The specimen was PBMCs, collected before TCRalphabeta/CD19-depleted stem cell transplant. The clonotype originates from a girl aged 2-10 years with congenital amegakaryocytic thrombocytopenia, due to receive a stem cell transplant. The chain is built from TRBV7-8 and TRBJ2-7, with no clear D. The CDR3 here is CASSHTWTAPYEQYF. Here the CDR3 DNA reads TGTGCCAGCAGCCACACTTGGACCGCTCCCTACGAGCAGTACTTC.